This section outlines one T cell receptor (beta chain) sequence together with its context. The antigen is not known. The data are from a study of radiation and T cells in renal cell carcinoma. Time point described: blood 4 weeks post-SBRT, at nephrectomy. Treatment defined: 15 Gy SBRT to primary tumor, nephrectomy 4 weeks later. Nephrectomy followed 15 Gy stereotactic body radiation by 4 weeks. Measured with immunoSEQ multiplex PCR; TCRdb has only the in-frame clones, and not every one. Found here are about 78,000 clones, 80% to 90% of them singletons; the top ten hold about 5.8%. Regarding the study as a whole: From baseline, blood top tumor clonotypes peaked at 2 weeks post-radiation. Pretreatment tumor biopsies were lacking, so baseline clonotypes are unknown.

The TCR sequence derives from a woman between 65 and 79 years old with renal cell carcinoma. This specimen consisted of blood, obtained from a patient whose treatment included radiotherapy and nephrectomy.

CDR3 sequence (DNA): TGTGCCAGCAGCCTGCGGTTGGGGGGGAGCCATGAGCAGTTCTTC. It yields the protein CASSLRLGGSHEQFF. The V and J genes are TRBV5-6 and TRBJ2-1; 7 bases are shared with TRBD2. With V trimmed by 4 bases and J by 8 bases, 12 bases remained unmatched. The length of the CDR3 is 15 residues. Germline CDR1 reads SGHDT; CDR2 reads YYEEEE.